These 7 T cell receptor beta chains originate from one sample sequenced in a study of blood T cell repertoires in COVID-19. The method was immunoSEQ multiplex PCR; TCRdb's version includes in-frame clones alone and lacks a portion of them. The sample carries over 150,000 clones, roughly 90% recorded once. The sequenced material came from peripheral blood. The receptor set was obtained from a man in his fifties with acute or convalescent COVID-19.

CDR3 residues: CASIGQWNTEAFF. Written as DNA, the CDR3 is TGTGCCAGCATTGGACAGTGGAACACTGAAGCTTTCTTT. The V call is TRBV28, the J call TRBJ1-1; TRBD1 is a possible D gene (6 bases). This CDR3 spans 13 amino acids. Trimming removed 7 bases from V and 1 base from J, with 10 bases in between. The V gene's germline CDR1 is MDHEN and CDR2 SYDVKM.

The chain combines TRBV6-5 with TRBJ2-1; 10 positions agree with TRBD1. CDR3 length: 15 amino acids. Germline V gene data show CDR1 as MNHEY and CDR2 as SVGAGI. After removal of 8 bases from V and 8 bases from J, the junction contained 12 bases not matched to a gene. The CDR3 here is CASATGGTGVDEQFF. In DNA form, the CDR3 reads TGTGCCAGCGCCACGGGCGGGACAGGGGTGGATGAGCAGTTCTTC.

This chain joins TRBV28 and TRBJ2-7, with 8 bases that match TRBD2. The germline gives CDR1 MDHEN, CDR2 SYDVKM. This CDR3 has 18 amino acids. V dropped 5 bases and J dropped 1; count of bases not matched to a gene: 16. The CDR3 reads CASSPINWGTSGSYEQYF. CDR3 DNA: TGTGCCAGCAGTCCTATTAACTGGGGAACTAGCGGTTCCTACGAGCAGTACTTC. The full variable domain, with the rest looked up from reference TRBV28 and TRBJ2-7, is DVKVTQSSRYLVKRTGEKVFLECVQDMDHENMFWYRQDPGLGLRLIYFSYDVKMKEKGDIPEGYSVSREKKERFSLILESASTNQTSMYLCASSPINWGTSGSYEQYFGPGTRLTVT.

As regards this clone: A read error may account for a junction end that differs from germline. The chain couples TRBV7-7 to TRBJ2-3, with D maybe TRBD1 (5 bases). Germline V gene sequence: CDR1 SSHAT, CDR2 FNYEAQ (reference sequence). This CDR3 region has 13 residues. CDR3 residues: CASSLGLVDTQYF. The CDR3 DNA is TGTGCTAGCAGCTTGGGGCTTGTAGATACGCAGTATTTT.

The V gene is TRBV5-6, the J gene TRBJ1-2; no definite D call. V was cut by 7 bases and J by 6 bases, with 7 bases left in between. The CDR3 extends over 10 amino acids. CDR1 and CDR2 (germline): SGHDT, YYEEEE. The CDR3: CASGTNGYTF. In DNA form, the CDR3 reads TGTGCCAGCGGCACGAATGGCTACACCTTC.

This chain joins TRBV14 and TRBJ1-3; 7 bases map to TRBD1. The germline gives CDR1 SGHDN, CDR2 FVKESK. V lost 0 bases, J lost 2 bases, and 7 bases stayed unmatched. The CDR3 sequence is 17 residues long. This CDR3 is CASSQDGTDIAGNTIYF. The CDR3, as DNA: TGTGCCAGCAGCCAAGATGGGACAGATATAGCTGGAAACACCATATATTTT.

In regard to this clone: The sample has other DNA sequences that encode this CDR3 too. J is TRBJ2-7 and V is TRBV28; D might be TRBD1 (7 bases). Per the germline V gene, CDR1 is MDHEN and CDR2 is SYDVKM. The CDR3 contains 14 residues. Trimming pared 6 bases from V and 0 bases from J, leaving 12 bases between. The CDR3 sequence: CASRRQGLSYEQYF. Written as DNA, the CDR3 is TGTGCCAGCAGGAGACAGGGACTCTCCTACGAGCAGTACTTC.